The source of this TCR beta chain is a study of blood T cells in healthy people across ages. PCR was performed a second time for roughly 7 to 12 cycles using a sample-barcoded 5' primer and a J-beta primer mix. From the 5' RACE reads, TCRdb called clonotypes with MiXCR, one entry per CDR3 protein. In the table there are roughly 800,000 distinct CDR3 sequences, 58% of which are singletons. Trimming pared 0 bases from V and 7 bases from J, leaving 30 bases between. The CDR3 sequence is 19 residues long. CDR1 and CDR2 from the germline V gene are SQVTM and ANQGSEA. Sequenced material: blood. The sequence was collected from a young man in good health. The chain couples TRBV29-1 to TRBJ1-2, with D perhaps matching TRBD1 (5 bases). CDR3 residues: CSVEESRGRDFWAGPGYTF. As DNA, the CDR3 is TGCAGCGTTGAAGAGTCGCGTGGTAGAGATTTTTGGGCAGGGCCTGGCTACACCTTC.